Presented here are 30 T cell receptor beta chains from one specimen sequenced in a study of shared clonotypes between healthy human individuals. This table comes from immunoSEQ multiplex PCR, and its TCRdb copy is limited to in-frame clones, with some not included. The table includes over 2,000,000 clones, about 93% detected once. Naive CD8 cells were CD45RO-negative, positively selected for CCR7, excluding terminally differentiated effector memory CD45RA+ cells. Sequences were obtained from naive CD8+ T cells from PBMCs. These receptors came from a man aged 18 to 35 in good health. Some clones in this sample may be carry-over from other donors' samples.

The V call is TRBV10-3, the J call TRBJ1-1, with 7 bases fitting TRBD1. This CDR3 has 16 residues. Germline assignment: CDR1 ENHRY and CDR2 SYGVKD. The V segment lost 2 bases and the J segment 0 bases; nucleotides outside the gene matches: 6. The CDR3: CAISEHGQAMNTEAFF. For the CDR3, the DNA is TGTGCCATCAGTGAGCACGGACAGGCAATGAACACTGAAGCTTTCTTT.

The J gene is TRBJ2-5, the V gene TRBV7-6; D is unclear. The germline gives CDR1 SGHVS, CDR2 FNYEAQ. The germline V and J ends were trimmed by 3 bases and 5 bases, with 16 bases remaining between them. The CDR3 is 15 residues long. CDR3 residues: CASSFSGPPRETQYF. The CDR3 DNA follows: TGTGCCAGCAGCTTTTCAGGACCTCCTCGGGAGACCCAGTACTTC.

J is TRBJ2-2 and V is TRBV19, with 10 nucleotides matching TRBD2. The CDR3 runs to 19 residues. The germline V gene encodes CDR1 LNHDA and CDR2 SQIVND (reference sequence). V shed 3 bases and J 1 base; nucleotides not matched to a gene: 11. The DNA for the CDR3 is TGTGCCAGTAGTATCCTTCGTCCTAGCGGGAGCGGGAACACCGGGGAGCTGTTTTTT. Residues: CASSILRPSGSGNTGELFF. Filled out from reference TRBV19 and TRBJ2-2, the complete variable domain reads DGGITQSPKYLFRKEGQNVTLSCEQNLNHDAMYWYRQDPGQGLRLIYYSQIVNDFQKGDIAEGYSVSREKKESFPLTVTSAQKNPTAFYLCASSILRPSGSGNTGELFFGEGSRLTVL.

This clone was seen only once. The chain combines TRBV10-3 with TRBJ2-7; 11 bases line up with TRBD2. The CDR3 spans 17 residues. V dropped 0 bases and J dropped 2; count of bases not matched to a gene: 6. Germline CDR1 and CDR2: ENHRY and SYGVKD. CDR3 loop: CAISESTSGTLTYEQYF. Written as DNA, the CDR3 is TGTGCCATCAGTGAGTCGACTAGCGGGACCTTGACCTACGAGCAGTACTTC.

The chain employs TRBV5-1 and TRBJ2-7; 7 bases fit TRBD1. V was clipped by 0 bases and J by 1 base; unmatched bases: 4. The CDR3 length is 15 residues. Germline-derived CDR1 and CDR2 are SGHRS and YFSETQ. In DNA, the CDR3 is TGCGCCAGCAGCTTGGGAGGGACAGAGTCCTACGAGCAGTACTTC. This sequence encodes CASSLGGTESYEQYF.

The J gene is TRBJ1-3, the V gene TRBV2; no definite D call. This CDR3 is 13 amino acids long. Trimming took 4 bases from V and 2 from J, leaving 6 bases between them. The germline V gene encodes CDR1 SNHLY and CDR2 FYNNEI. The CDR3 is CASSGEAGNTIYF. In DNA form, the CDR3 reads TGTGCCAGCAGTGGGGAGGCTGGAAACACCATATATTTT.

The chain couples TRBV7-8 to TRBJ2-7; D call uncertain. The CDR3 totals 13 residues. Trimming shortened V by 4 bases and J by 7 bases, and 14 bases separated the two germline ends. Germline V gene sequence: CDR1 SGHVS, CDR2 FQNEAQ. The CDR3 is CASSSRLVEEQYF. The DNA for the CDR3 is TGTGCCAGCAGCTCCCGGCTAGTAGAAGAGCAGTACTTC.

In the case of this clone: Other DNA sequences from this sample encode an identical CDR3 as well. CDR3 sequence reads: CASSSRTSSYEQYF. The CDR3 coding sequence is TGTGCCAGCAGCTCCCGGACCAGCTCCTACGAGCAGTACTTC. The V and J genes are TRBV7-9 and TRBJ2-7; D not certain. Germline values: CDR1 SEHNR, CDR2 FQNEAQ (reference sequence). CDR3 length: 14 amino acids. Deletions cut 4 bases from V and 0 bases from J, with 10 bases between.

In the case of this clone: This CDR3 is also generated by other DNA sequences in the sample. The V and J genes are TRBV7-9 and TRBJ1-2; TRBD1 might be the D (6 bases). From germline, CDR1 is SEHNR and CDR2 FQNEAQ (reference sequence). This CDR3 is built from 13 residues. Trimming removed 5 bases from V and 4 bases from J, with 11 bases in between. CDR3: CASSQGGGYGYTF. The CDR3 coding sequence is TGTGCCAGCAGCCAGGGAGGGGGCTATGGCTACACCTTC. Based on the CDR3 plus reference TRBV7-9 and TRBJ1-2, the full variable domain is DTGVSQNPRHKITKRGQNVTFRCDPISEHNRLYWYRQTLGQGPEFLTYFQNEAQLEKSRLLSDRFSAERPKGSFSTLEIQRTEQGDSAMYLCASSQGGGYGYTFGSGTRLTVV.

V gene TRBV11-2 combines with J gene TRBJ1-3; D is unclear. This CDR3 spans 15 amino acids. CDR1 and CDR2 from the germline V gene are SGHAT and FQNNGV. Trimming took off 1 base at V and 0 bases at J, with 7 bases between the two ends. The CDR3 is CASSLVGYSGNTIYF. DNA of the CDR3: TGTGCCAGCAGCTTAGTCGGCTACTCTGGAAACACCATATATTTT. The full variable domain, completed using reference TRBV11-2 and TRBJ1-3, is EAGVAQSPRYKIIEKRQSVAFWCNPISGHATLYWYQQILGQGPKLLIQFQNNGVVDDSQLPKDRFSAERLKGVDSTLKIQPAKLEDSAVYLCASSLVGYSGNTIYFGEGSWLTVV.

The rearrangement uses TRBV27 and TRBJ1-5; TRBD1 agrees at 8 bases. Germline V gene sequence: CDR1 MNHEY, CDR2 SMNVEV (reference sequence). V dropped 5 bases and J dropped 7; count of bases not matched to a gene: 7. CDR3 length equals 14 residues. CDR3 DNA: TGTGCCAGCAGTACGACAGGGGAAGGACAGCCCCAGCATTTT. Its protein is CASSTTGEGQPQHF.

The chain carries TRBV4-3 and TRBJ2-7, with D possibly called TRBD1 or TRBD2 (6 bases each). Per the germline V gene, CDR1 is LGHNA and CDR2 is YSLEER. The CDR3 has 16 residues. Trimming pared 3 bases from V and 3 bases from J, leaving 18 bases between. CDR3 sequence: CASSHLLEGQVYEQYF. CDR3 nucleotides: TGCGCCAGCAGCCATCTACTGGAGGGACAAGTCTACGAGCAGTACTTC.

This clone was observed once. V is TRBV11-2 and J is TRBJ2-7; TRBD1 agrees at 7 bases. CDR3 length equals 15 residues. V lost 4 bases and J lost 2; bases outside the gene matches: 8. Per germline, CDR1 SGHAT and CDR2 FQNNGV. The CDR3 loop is CASSSNRGSTYEQYF. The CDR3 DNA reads TGTGCCAGCAGCTCAAACAGGGGTTCAACCTACGAGCAGTACTTC.

The CDR3 sequence: CASSEVGRADEQYF. In DNA, the CDR3 is TGCGCCAGCAGTGAAGTCGGGAGGGCCGATGAGCAGTACTTC. V and J are TRBV10-1 and TRBJ2-7, with 8 bases aligning to TRBD2. Trimming cost V 3 bases and J 7 bases; bases outside gene matches: 8. Germline V gene data show CDR1 as WNHNN and CDR2 as SYGVQD (reference sequence). The CDR3 sequence is 14 residues long.

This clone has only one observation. CDR3 coding DNA: TGTGCCAGCAGCCCCCGACAGGGTACGAACACTGAAGCTTTCTTT. It yields the protein CASSPRQGTNTEAFF. The chain uses TRBV7-9 and TRBJ1-1; TRBD1 matches at 7 bases. The CDR3 length is 15 residues. V gave up 5 bases and J gave up 1 base; unmatched junction bases: 7. Germline V gene sequence: CDR1 SEHNR, CDR2 FQNEAQ (reference sequence).

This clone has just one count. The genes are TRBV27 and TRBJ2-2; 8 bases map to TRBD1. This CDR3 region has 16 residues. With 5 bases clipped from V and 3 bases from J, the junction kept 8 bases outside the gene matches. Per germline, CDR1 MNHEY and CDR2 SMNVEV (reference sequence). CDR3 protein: CASSLTPGGYTGELFF. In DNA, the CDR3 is TGTGCCAGCAGTCTGACCCCAGGGGGCTACACCGGGGAGCTGTTTTTT.

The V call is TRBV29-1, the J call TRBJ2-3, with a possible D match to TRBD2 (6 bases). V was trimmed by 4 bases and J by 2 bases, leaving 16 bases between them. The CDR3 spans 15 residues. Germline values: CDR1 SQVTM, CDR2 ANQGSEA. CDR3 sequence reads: CSVALGSGSTDTQYF. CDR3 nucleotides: TGCAGCGTTGCTTTGGGGAGCGGGTCCACAGATACGCAGTATTTT.

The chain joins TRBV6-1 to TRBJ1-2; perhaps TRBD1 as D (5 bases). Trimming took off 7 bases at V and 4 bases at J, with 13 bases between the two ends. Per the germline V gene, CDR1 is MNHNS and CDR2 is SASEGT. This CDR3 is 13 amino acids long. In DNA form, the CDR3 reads TGTGCCAGCACCGATGGTACAGGCTATGGCTACACCTTC. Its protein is CASTDGTGYGYTF.

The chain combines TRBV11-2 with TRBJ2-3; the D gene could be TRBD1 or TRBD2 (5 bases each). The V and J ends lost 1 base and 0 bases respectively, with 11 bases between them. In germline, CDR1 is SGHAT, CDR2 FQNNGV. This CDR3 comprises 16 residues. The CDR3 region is CASSLGDGHSTDTQYF. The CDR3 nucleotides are TGTGCCAGCAGCTTAGGGGACGGGCATAGCACAGATACGCAGTATTTT.

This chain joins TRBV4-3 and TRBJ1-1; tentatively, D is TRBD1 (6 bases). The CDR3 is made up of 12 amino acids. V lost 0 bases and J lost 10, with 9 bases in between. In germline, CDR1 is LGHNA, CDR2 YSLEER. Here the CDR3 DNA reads TGCGCCAGCAGCCAAGAGGGGGCAGTAGCTTTCTTT. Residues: CASSQEGAVAFF.

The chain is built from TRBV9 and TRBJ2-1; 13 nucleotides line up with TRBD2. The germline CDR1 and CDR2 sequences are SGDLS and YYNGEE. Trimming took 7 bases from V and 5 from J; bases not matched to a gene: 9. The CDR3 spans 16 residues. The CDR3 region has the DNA TGTGCCAGCGCCGTGACTGGGACTAGCGGGAACAATGAGCAGTTCTTC. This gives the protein CASAVTGTSGNNEQFF.

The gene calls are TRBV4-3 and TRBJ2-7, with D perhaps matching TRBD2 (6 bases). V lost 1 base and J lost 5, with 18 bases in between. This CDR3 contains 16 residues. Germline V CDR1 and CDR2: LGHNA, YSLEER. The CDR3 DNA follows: TGCGCCAGCAGCCAAGTTGCCGGAGGGCTCCCGGACGAGCAGTACTTC. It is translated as CASSQVAGGLPDEQYF.

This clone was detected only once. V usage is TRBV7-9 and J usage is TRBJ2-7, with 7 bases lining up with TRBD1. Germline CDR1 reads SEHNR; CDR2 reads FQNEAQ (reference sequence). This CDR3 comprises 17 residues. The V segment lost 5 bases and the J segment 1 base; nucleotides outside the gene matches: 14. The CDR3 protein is CASSRPGTERISYEQYF. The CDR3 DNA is TGTGCCAGCAGCCGTCCTGGGACAGAGAGAATATCCTACGAGCAGTACTTC.

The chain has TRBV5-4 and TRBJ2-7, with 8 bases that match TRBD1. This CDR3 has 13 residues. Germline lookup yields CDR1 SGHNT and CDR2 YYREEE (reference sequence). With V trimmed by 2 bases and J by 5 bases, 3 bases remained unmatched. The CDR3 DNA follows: TGTGCCAGCAGCTTTCAGGGGGCAGACGAGCAGTACTTC. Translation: CASSFQGADEQYF.

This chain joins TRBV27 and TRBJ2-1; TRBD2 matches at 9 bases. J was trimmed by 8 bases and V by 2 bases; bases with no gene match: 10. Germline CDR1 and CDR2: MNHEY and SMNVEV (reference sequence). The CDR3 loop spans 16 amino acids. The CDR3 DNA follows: TGTGCCAGCAGTTTAGGTCCCGGGACTAGCCCCGATGAGCAGTTCTTC. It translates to CASSLGPGTSPDEQFF.

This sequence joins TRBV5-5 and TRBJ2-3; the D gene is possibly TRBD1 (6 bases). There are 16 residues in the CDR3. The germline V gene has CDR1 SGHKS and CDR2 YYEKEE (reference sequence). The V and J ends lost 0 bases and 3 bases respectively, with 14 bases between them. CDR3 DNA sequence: TGTGCCAGCAGCTTGGCTCTCAGGGGAGCAACAGATACGCAGTATTTT. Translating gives CASSLALRGATDTQYF.

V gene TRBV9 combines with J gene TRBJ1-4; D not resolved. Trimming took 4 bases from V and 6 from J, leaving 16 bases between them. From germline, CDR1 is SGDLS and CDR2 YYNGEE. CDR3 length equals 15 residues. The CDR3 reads CASSPHSARDEKLFF. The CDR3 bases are TGTGCCAGCAGCCCTCACAGCGCCCGAGATGAAAAACTGTTTTTT.

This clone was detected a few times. CDR3 bases: TGTGCCTGGACGTTGGACAGGGCAGCCTATGGCTACACCTTC. Translated: CAWTLDRAAYGYTF. The chain employs TRBV30 and TRBJ1-2; 8 bases line up with TRBD1. The CDR3 is 14 amino acids. Germline values: CDR1 GTSNPN, CDR2 SVGIG (reference sequence). V lost 4 bases and J lost 4; bases outside the gene matches: 8.

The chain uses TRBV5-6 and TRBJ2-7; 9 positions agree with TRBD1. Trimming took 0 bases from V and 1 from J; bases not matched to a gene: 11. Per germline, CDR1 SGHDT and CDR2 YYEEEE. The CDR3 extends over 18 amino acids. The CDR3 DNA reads TGTGCCAGCAGCTTGGTCACAGGGGGCGCCGAAGGTTCCTACGAGCAGTACTTC. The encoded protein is CASSLVTGGAEGSYEQYF.

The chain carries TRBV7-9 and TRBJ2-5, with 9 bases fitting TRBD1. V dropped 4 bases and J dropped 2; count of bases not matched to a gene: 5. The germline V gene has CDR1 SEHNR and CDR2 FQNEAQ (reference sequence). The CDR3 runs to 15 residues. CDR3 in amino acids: CASSSGQGNQETQYF. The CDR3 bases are TGTGCCAGCAGCTCGGGACAGGGAAATCAAGAGACCCAGTACTTC.